This T cell receptor beta chain was documented in a study of glioma-infiltrating T cells after dendritic cell vaccination. This clone was recorded only once. Amplification used 60 V beta primers and 13 J beta primers. Data came from immunoSEQ multiplex PCR; TCRdb stores just in-frame clones and leaves some out. Of tens of thousands of clones in the sample, about 80% were seen once. Unmatched junction bases numbered 1, after V lost 0 bases and J lost 4 bases. The V gene's germline CDR1 is SEHNR and CDR2 FQNEAQ (reference sequence). The CDR3 covers 14 residues. The V and J genes are TRBV7-9 and TRBJ1-1; 8 bases match TRBD1. Here the sequenced sample was blood, taken before dendritic cell vaccination. This receptor was obtained from a human donor with glioblastoma. CDR3 in DNA: TGTGCCAGCAGCTTAGCGGACAGGGTCACTGAAGCTTTCTTT. This codes for CASSLADRVTEAFF. Filled out from reference TRBV7-9 and TRBJ1-1, the complete variable domain reads DTGVSQNPRHKITKRGQNVTFRCDPISEHNRLYWYRQTLGQGPEFLTYFQNEAQLEKSRLLSDRFSAERPKGSFSTLEIQRTEQGDSAMYLCASSLADRVTEAFFGQGTRLTVV.